This T cell receptor beta chain came from a study of T cell changes during pregnancy in multiple sclerosis. Generated by immunoSEQ multiplex PCR, the TCRdb table keeps only in-frame clones and is missing some. Of some 28,000 clones listed, 85% to 90% are singletons. The CDR3 is made up of 12 amino acids. Germline V gives CDR1 SQVTM, CDR2 ANQGSEA. The V end lost 8 bases, the J end lost 8 bases, and 16 bases lay between the germline ends. The source of this sequence is a female donor with multiple sclerosis, enrolled in a pregnancy study. The material was CD8+ T cells from peripheral blood mononuclear cells, obtained before pregnancy. The chain has TRBV29-1 and TRBJ2-1; D is possibly TRBD1 (5 bases). CDR3 protein: CSLTRVADEQFF. CDR3 bases: TGCAGCCTTACCAGGGTGGCAGATGAGCAGTTCTTC.